What follows are 8 T cell receptor beta chains derived from one specimen sequenced in a study of blood T cell repertoires in COVID-19. Produced via immunoSEQ multiplex PCR; TCRdb's table is partial and in-frame only. Altogether some 250,000 clones are present, 70% to 90% being singletons, with the ten largest covering approximately 2%. Input material: PBMCs or T cells enriched from blood (not recorded which). The source of these receptors is a woman in her fifties or sixties who had recovered from COVID-19.

The chain links TRBV11-3 to TRBJ2-4; 8 bases map to TRBD2. The CDR3 sequence is 13 residues long. V trimming: 5 bases; J trimming: 7 bases; junction bases outside the gene matches: 4. Germline V gene lookup returns CDR1 SGHNT and CDR2 YENEEA. The CDR3 DNA reads as TGTGCCAGCAGCCCAAGCGGGAGTAACATTCAGTACTTC. The encoded protein is CASSPSGSNIQYF.

The gene calls are TRBV15 and TRBJ2-5; D is possibly TRBD2 (6 bases). The CDR3 consists of 17 residues. The germline CDR1 and CDR2 sequences are LNHNV and YYDKDF (reference sequence). Deletions cut 1 base from V and 5 bases from J, with 20 bases between. CDR3 bases: TGTGCCACCAGCAGAGGTTTTTCGGGAGAACTTAGGGAGACCCAGTACTTC. Translating it yields CATSRGFSGELRETQYF. The full variable domain, with the rest looked up from reference TRBV15 and TRBJ2-5, is DAMVIQNPRYQVTQFGKPVTLSCSQTLNHNVMYWYQQKSSQAPKLLFHYYDKDFNNEADTPDNFQSRRPNTSFCFLDIRSPGLGDTAMYLCATSRGFSGELRETQYFGPGTRLLVL.

The rearrangement joins TRBV27 to TRBJ1-5; 8 bases agree with TRBD1. The V and J ends lost 4 bases and 7 bases, in that order; junction bases with no gene match: 3. Germline lookup yields CDR1 MNHEY and CDR2 SMNVEV (reference sequence). The CDR3 runs to 13 residues. For the CDR3, the DNA is TGTGCCAGCAGTTCAGGGGGCTGGCAGCCCCAGCATTTT. Its protein product is CASSSGGWQPQHF.

The rearrangement links TRBV2 to TRBJ1-4; TRBD1 agrees at 8 bases. V was pared by 5 bases and J by 4 bases, with 6 bases of the junction left unmatched. This CDR3 has 15 residues. Germline CDR1 reads SNHLY; CDR2 reads FYNNEI. The CDR3 protein is CASSNQGAVNEKLFF. The DNA for the CDR3 is TGTGCCAGCAGTAACCAGGGGGCGGTTAATGAAAAACTGTTTTTT.

The rearrangement uses TRBV11-2 and TRBJ2-7, with a possible D match to TRBD1 (6 bases). The V gene lost 0 bases and the J gene lost 0 bases, with 18 bases spanning the gap. CDR3 size: 18 residues. Germline CDR1 SGHAT, CDR2 FQNNGV. The CDR3 sequence is CASSLDLGAVLPSYEQYF. DNA for the CDR3: TGTGCCAGCAGCTTAGATCTGGGGGCGGTCCTACCCTCCTACGAGCAGTACTTC.

The chain carries TRBV28 and TRBJ2-7; D is ambiguous. With 2 bases removed from V and 2 bases from J, the gap between germline ends came to 4 bases. Germline V gene lookup returns CDR1 MDHEN and CDR2 SYDVKM. The CDR3 has 12 amino acids. The CDR3 bases are TGTGCCAGCAGTTTAAGAGCCTACGAGCAGTACTTC. This translates into CASSLRAYEQYF.

The chain joins TRBV5-1 to TRBJ2-3; no clear D gene. The CDR3 extends over 12 amino acids. Germline CDR1 SGHRS, CDR2 YFSETQ. Between the trimmed V and J ends, which lost 4 bases and 3 bases, there was a span of 6 bases. The DNA for the CDR3 is TGCGCCAGCAGCGTGGCAACAGATACGCAGTATTTT. It codes for CASSVATDTQYF.

The gene calls are TRBV5-6 and TRBJ2-7; D possibly corresponds to TRBD2 (6 bases). Trimming stripped 4 bases from V and 3 bases from J, with 8 bases between. The CDR3 spans 12 residues. CDR1 and CDR2 from the germline V gene are SGHDT and YYEEEE. CDR3: CASSRTNYEQYF. CDR3 coding DNA: TGTGCCAGCAGCCGGACTAACTACGAGCAGTACTTC.